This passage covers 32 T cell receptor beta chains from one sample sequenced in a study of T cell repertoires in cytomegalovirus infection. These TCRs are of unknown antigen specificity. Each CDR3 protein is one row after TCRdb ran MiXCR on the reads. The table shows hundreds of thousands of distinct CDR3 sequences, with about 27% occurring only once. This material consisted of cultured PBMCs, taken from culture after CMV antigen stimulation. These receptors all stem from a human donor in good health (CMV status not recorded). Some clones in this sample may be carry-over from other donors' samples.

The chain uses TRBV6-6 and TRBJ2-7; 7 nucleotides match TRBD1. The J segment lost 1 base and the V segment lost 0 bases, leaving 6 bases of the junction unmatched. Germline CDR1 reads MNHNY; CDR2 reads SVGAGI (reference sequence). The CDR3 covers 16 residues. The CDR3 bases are TGTGCCAGCAGTTACTCGAGACGGGACAGTTCCTACGAGCAGTACTTC. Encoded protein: CASSYSRRDSSYEQYF.

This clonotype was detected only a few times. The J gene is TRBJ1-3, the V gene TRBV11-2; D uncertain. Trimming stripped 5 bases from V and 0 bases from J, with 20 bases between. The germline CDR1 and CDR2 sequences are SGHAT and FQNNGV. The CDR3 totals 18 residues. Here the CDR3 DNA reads TGTGCCAGCAGCCTCCGCGGACTGACTATTAGCTCTGGAAACACCATATATTTT. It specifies CASSLRGLTISSGNTIYF.

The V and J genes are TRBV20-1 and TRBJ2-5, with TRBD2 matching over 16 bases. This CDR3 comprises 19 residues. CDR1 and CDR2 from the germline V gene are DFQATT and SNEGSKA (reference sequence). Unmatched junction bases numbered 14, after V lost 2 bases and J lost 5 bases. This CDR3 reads CSARPFTGTSGGAGETQYF. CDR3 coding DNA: TGCAGTGCTAGACCTTTCACCGGGACTAGCGGGGGGGCCGGGGAGACCCAGTACTTC.

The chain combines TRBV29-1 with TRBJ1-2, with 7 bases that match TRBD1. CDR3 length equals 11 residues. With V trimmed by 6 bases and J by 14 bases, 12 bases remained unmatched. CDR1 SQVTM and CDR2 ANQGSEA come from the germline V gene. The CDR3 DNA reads TGCAGCGTCGGGGACAGTATGGCTAGAACCTTC. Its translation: CSVGDSMARTF.

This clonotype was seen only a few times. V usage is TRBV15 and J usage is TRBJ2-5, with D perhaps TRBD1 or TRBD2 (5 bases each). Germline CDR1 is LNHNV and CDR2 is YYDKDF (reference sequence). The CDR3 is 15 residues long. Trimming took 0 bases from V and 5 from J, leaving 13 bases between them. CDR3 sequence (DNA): TGTGCCACCAGCAGAGAGGGACGCCTGGACGAGACCCAGTACTTC. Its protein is CATSREGRLDETQYF.

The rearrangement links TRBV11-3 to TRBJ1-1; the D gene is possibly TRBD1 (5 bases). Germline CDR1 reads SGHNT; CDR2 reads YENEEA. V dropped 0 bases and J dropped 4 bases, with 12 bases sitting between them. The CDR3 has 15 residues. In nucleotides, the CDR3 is TGTGCCAGCAGCTTAGATCGGGGGAATAGCACTGAAGCTTTCTTT. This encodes CASSLDRGNSTEAFF. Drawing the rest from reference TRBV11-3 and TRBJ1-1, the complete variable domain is EAGVVQSPRYKIIEKKQPVAFWCNPISGHNTLYWYLQNLGQGPELLIRYENEEAVDDSQLPKDRFSAERLKGVDSTLKIQPAELGDSAVYLCASSLDRGNSTEAFFGQGTRLTVV.

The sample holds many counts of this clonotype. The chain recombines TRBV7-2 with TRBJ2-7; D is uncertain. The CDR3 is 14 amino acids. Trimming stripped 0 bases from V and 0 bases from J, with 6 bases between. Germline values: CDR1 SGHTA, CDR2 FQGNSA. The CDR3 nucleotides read TGTGCCAGCAGCTTAGCCAGGATCTCCTACGAGCAGTACTTC. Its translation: CASSLARISYEQYF.

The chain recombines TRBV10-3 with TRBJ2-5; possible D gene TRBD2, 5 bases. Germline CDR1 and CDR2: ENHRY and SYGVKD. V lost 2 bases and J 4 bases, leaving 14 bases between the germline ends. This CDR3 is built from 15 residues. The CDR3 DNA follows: TGTGCCATCAGTGAGCCGAGGGTCCGATCAGAGACCCAGTACTTC. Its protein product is CAISEPRVRSETQYF.

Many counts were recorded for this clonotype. This CDR3 is CASRLGLAGIDEQFF. The DNA of the CDR3 is TGTGCCAGCAGACTCGGACTAGCGGGGATAGATGAGCAGTTCTTC. The chain carries TRBV7-8 and TRBJ2-1; 12 bases align to TRBD2. J gave up 8 bases and V 6 bases, and 8 bases lay outside the gene matches. This CDR3 spans 15 amino acids. CDR1 SGHVS and CDR2 FQNEAQ come from the germline V gene. The full variable domain, its missing parts supplied by reference TRBV7-8 and TRBJ2-1, is GAGVSQSPRYKVAKRGQDVALRCDPISGHVSLFWYQQALGQGPEFLTYFQNEAQLDKSGLPSDRFFAERPEGSVSTLKIQRTQQEDSAVYLCASRLGLAGIDEQFFGPGTRLTVL.

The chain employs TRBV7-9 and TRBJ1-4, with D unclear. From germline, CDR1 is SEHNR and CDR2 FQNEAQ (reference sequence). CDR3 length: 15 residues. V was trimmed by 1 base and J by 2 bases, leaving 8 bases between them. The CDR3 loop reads CASSLGGPTNEKLFF. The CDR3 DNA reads TGTGCCAGCAGCTTAGGCGGCCCCACTAATGAAAAACTGTTTTTT.

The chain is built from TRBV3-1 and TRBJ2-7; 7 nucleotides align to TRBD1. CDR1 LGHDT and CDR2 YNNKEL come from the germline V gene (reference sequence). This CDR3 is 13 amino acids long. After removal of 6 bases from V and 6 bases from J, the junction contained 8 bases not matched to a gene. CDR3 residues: CASRLQGLGEQYF. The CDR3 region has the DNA TGTGCCAGCAGACTACAGGGGCTGGGCGAGCAGTACTTC.

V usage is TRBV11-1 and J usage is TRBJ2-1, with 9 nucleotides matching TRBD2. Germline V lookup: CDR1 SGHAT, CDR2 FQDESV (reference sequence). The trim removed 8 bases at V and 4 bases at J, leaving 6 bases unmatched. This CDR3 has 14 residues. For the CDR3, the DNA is TGTGCCAGCCGGGCTAGCGGGGCGTACAATGAGCAGTTCTTC. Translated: CASRASGAYNEQFF.

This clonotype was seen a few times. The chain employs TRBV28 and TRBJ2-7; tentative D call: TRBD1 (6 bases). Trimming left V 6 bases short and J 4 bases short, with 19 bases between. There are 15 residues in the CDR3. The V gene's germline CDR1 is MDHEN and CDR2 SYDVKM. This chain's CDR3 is CASSYDRSLGYEQYF. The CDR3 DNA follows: TGTGCCAGCAGCTATGACAGGTCGTTGGGTTACGAGCAGTACTTC. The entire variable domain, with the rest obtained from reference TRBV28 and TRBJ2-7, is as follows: DVKVTQSSRYLVKRTGEKVFLECVQDMDHENMFWYRQDPGLGLRLIYFSYDVKMKEKGDIPEGYSVSREKKERFSLILESASTNQTSMYLCASSYDRSLGYEQYFGPGTRLTVT.

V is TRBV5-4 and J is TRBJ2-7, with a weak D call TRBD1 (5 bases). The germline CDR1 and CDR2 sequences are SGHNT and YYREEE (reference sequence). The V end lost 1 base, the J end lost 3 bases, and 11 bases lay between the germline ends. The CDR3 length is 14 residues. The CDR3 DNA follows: TGTGCCAGCAGCTTGCTAGGAAGGGGCTACGAGCAGTACTTC. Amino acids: CASSLLGRGYEQYF.

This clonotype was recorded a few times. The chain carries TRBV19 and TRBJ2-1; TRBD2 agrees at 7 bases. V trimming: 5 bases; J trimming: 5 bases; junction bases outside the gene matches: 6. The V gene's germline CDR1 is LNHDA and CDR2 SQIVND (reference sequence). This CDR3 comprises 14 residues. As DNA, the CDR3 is TGTGCCAGTAGTCGGCTAGCGGAGCACAATGAGCAGTTCTTC. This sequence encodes CASSRLAEHNEQFF.

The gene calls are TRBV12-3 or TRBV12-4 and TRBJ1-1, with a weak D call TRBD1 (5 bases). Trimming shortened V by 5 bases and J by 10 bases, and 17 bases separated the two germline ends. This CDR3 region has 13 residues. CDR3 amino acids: CASSTPPGVPAFF. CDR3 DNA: TGTGCCAGCAGTACCCCCCCGGGGGTGCCAGCTTTCTTT.

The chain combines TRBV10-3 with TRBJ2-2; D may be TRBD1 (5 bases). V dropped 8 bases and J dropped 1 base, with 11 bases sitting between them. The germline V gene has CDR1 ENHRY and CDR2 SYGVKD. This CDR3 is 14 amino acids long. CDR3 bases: TGTGCCATCGAGACAGAGCTGAACACCGGGGAGCTGTTTTTT. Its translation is CAIETELNTGELFF.

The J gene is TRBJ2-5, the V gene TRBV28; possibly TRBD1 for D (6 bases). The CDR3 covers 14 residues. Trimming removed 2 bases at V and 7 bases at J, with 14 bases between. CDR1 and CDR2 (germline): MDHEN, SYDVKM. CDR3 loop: CASSLSGAQGTQYF. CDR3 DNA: TGTGCCAGCAGTTTAAGCGGCGCACAGGGGACCCAGTACTTC.

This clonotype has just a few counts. The CDR3 loop is CASSLGHGTDTQYF. CDR3 nucleotide sequence: TGTGCCAGCAGCTTAGGGCATGGCACAGATACGCAGTATTTT. V gene TRBV7-2 combines with J gene TRBJ2-3; no clear D gene. Germline V gene data show CDR1 as SGHTA and CDR2 as FQGNSA. V was trimmed by 1 base and J by 1 base, leaving 6 bases between them. The CDR3 has 14 amino acids.

This chain's CDR3 is CASSLRGGVTTDTQYF. For the CDR3, the DNA is TGTGCCAGTAGTCTCCGCGGGGGAGTTACCACAGATACGCAGTATTTT. The V and J genes are TRBV19 and TRBJ2-3; 7 bases align to TRBD2. This CDR3 has 16 residues. The ends lost 5 bases at V and 2 bases at J; junction bases unmatched: 10. Germline CDR1 reads LNHDA; CDR2 reads SQIVND (reference sequence).

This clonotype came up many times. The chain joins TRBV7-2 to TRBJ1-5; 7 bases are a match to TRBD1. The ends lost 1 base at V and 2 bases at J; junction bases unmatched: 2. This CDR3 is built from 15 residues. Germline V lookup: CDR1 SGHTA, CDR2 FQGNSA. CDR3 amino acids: CASSLDRGGNQPQHF. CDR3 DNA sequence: TGTGCCAGCAGCTTAGACAGGGGAGGCAATCAGCCCCAGCATTTT.

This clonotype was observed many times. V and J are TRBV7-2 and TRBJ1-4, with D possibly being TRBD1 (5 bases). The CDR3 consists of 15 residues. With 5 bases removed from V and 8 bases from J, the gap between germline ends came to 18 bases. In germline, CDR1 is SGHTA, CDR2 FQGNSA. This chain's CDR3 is CASSPTSAGREKLFF. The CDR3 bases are TGTGCCAGCAGCCCAACTAGCGCAGGGCGAGAAAAACTGTTTTTT.

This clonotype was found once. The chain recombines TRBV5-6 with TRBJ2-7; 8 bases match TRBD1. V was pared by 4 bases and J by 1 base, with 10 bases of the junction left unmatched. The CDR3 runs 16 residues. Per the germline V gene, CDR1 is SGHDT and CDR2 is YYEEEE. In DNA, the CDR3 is TGTGCCAGCAGCCCTGTTTGGGACAGGTCGTCCTACGAGCAGTACTTC. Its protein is CASSPVWDRSSYEQYF.

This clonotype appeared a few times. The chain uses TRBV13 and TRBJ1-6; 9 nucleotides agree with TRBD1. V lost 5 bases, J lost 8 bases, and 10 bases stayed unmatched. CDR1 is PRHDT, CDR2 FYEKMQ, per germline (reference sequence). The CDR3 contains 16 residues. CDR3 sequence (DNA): TGTGCCAGCAGCCTGGGGACAGGGTGGGATTATTCACCCCTCCACTTT. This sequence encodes CASSLGTGWDYSPLHF. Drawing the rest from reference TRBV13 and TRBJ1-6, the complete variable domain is AAGVIQSPRHLIKEKRETATLKCYPIPRHDTVYWYQQGPGQDPQFLISFYEKMQSDKGSIPDRFSAQQFSDYHSELNMSSLELGDSALYFCASSLGTGWDYSPLHFGNGTRLTVT.

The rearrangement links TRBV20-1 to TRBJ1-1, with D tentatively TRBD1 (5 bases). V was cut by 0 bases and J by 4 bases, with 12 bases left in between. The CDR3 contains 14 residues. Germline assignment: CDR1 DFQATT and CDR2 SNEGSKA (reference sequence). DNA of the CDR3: TGCAGTGCTAGAGACCCCCGGGGGGTCACTGAAGCTTTCTTT. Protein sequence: CSARDPRGVTEAFF.

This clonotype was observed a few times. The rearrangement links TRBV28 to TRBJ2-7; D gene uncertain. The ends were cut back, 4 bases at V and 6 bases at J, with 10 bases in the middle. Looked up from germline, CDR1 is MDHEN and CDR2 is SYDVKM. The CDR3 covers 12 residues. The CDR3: CASSSVLTEQYF. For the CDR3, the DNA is TGTGCCAGCAGTTCAGTCCTCACCGAGCAGTACTTC.

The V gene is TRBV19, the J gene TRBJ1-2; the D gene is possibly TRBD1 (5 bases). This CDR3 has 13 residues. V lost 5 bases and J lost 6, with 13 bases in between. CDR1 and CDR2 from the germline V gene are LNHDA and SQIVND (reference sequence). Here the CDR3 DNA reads TGTGCCAGTAGTTTTCAGGGCTCGGATGGCTACACCTTC. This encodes CASSFQGSDGYTF.

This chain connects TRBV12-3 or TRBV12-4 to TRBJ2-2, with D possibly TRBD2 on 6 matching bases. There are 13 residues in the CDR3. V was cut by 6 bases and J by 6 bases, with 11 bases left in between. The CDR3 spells CASRLEGPGELFF. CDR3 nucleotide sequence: TGTGCCAGCAGACTGGAGGGCCCCGGGGAGCTGTTTTTT.

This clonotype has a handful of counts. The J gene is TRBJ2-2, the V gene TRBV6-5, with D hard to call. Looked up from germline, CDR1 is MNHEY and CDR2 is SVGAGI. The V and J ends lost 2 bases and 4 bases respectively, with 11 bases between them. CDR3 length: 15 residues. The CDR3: CASSYMVPSTGELFF. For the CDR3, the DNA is TGTGCCAGCAGTTACATGGTACCGAGCACCGGGGAGCTGTTTTTT.

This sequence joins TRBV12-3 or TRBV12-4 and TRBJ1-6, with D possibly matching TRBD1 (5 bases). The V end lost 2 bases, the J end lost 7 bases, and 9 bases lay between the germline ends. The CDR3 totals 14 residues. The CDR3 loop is CASSLWGPNSPLHF. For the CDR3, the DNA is TGTGCCAGCAGTTTATGGGGCCCGAATTCACCCCTCCACTTT.

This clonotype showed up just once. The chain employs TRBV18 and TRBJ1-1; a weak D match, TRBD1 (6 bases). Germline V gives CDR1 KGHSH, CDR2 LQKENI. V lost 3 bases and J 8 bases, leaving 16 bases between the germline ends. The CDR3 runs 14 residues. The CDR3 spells CASSPSPLGTEAFF. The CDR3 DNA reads TGTGCCAGCTCACCTTCCCCATTGGGGACAGAAGCTTTCTTT.

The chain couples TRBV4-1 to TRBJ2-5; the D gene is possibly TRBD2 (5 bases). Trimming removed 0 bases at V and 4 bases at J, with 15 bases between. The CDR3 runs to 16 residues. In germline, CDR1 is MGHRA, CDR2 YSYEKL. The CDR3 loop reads CASSQDFPGIGETQYF. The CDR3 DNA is TGCGCCAGCAGCCAAGACTTTCCGGGGATCGGAGAGACCCAGTACTTC.